These T cell receptor beta chains were read from a single sample in a study of blood T cell repertoires in COVID-19. Produced via immunoSEQ multiplex PCR; TCRdb's table is partial and in-frame only. Counted here are about 150,000 clones, approximately 88% occurring once; the ten biggest clones make up around 5%. Sample: PBMCs or T cells enriched from blood (not recorded which). These receptors all come from an older man who had been exposed to COVID-19. Both conserved end residues are part of each CDR3. The D gene is left open where the match is weak. Clone sizes are given selectively: once, few, many, or a class where the clone is expanded.

V: TRBV11-2
J: TRBJ2-1
size: -
D: -
DNA: TGTGCCAGCAGCTGGGCGGTGGACAGTGAGCAGTTCTTC
CDR3: CASSWAVDSEQFF

V: TRBV15
J: TRBJ1-4
size: many
D: TRBD1
DNA: TGTGCCACCAGCAGAGAGGGGACAGGGCGCACTAATGAAAAACTGTTTTTT
CDR3: CATSREGTGRTNEKLFF

V: TRBV28
J: TRBJ2-1
size: -
D: TRBD2
DNA: TGTGCCAGCAGTGCTCCATCTAGCGGGAGGTCCAATGAGCAGTTCTTC
CDR3: CASSAPSSGRSNEQFF

V: TRBV12-3/TRBV12-4
J: TRBJ1-5
size: -
D: -
DNA: TGTGCCAGCAGTTTTTCCCTCAATCAGCCCCAGCATTTT
CDR3: CASSFSLNQPQHF

V: TRBV19
J: TRBJ1-5
size: -
D: TRBD1
DNA: TGTGCTTCGGGACAGAGCACATATAGCAATCAGCCCCAGCATTTT
CDR3: CASGQSTYSNQPQHF

V: TRBV7-2
J: TRBJ1-1
size: -
D: -
DNA: TGTGCCAGCAGCTTAGCGATACCGGGGAACACTGAAGCTTTCTTT
CDR3: CASSLAIPGNTEAFF

V: TRBV15
J: TRBJ2-2
size: -
D: TRBD1
DNA: TGTGCCACCAGCCTGGACAGGGTTACCACCGGGGAGCTGTTTTTT
CDR3: CATSLDRVTTGELFF

V: TRBV21-1
J: TRBJ1-5
size: -
D: -
DNA: TGTGCCAGCAGCAAGGGACAGGGACGGGTGGGCAATCAGCCCCAGCATTTT
CDR3: CASSKGQGRVGNQPQHF

V: TRBV19
J: TRBJ1-6
size: -
D: -
DNA: TGTGCCAGTAGTCCCTATTCTCTGAGTTCCTATAATTCACCCCTCCACTTT
CDR3: CASSPYSLSSYNSPLHF

V: TRBV7-8
J: TRBJ2-5
size: -
D: -
DNA: TGTGCCAGCAGCTTAATATGGGGCGAGACCCAGTACTTC
CDR3: CASSLIWGETQYF

V: TRBV5-4
J: TRBJ2-3
size: -
D: -
DNA: TGTGCCAGCAGCTTGGGCGGCTCTAGCACAGATACGCAGTATTTT
CDR3: CASSLGGSSTDTQYF

V: TRBV28
J: TRBJ2-7
size: -
D: -
DNA: TGTGCCAGCATGGGCAACTACGAGCAGTACTTC
CDR3: CASMGNYEQYF

V: TRBV15
J: TRBJ1-5
size: -
D: -
DNA: TGTGCCACCAGCAGAGATACGGCAGGGGCCCAGCCCCAGCATTTT
CDR3: CATSRDTAGAQPQHF

V: TRBV28
J: TRBJ1-2
size: -
D: TRBD1
DNA: TGTGCCAGCAGGGGACCGGGACAGGGGAACTATGGCTACACCTTC
CDR3: CASRGPGQGNYGYTF

V: TRBV2
J: TRBJ1-5
size: -
D: TRBD1
DNA: TGTGCCAGCAGTGGAAGGACAGGGGATAGCAATCAGCCCCAGCATTTT
CDR3: CASSGRTGDSNQPQHF

V: TRBV19
J: TRBJ2-1
size: -
D: -
DNA: TGTGCCAGTAGTGGGCCCTCCTACAATGAGCAGTTCTTC
CDR3: CASSGPSYNEQFF

V: TRBV12-3/TRBV12-4
J: TRBJ1-1
size: -
D: -
DNA: TGTGCCAGCAGTACAGGACCGGGCTTGGGAGCTTTCTTT
CDR3: CASSTGPGLGAFF

V: TRBV14
J: TRBJ2-1
size: -
D: -
DNA: TGTGCCAGCAGCCAAGATCGACTAACCTACAATGAGCAGTTCTTC
CDR3: CASSQDRLTYNEQFF

V: TRBV5-6
J: TRBJ2-7
size: -
D: -
DNA: TGTGCCAGCAGCTTGGCGTTGCGGGGGCCCACCAACGAGCAGTACTTC
CDR3: CASSLALRGPTNEQYF

V: TRBV3-1/TRBV3-2
J: TRBJ2-5
size: -
D: TRBD2
DNA: TGTGCCAGCAGCCTTAGCGGGAGAGGAGACCACTTC
CDR3: CASSLSGRGDHF

V: TRBV19
J: TRBJ2-1
size: -
D: TRBD2
DNA: TGTGCCAGTAGTATGAGTGGCGGGGGGCCTCCGGATGAGCAGTTCTTC
CDR3: CASSMSGGGPPDEQFF

V: TRBV28
J: TRBJ1-5
size: -
D: -
DNA: TGTGCCAGCAGTTCCCCCTCGTCGAGCAATCAGCCCCAGCATTTT
CDR3: CASSSPSSSNQPQHF

V: TRBV18
J: TRBJ1-3
size: -
D: TRBD1
DNA: TGTGCCAGCTCTGCCCTGGGACAGGGAGGAAACACCATATATTTT
CDR3: CASSALGQGGNTIYF

V: TRBV29-1
J: TRBJ2-5
size: -
D: -
DNA: TGCAGCGTCGTAGGGGGAGTTCGAGAGACCCAGTACTTC
CDR3: CSVVGGVRETQYF

V: TRBV6-5
J: TRBJ1-1
size: -
D: -
DNA: TGTGCCAGCAGCTCAACAGGAACCACTGAAGCTTTCTTT
CDR3: CASSSTGTTEAFF

V: TRBV27
J: TRBJ1-1
size: -
D: -
DNA: TGTGCCAGCAGACCCTCCGGTCTTCCTGAAGCTTTCTTT
CDR3: CASRPSGLPEAFF

V: TRBV20-1
J: TRBJ2-3
size: -
D: TRBD1
DNA: TGCAGTGCTAGTAGAGGGGGCGCGACAGATACGCAGTATTTT
CDR3: CSASRGGATDTQYF

V: TRBV5-1
J: TRBJ1-2
size: -
D: -
DNA: TGCGCCAGCAGCTTGGAAGGGAGGGGCTACACCTTC
CDR3: CASSLEGRGYTF

V: TRBV5-6
J: TRBJ2-5
size: -
D: -
DNA: TGTGCCAGCAGCCAAATCAAAGAGACCCAGTACTTC
CDR3: CASSQIKETQYF

V: TRBV7-9
J: TRBJ1-2
size: -
D: TRBD1
DNA: TGTGCCAGCAGCGGAGGCGGGACAGGGGGATCTGGCTACACCTTC
CDR3: CASSGGGTGGSGYTF

V: TRBV7-9
J: TRBJ1-6
size: once
D: TRBD1
DNA: TGTGCCAGCAGCCCCACAGGGGGAAGTAATTCACCCCTCCACTTT
CDR3: CASSPTGGSNSPLHF

V: TRBV6-2/TRBV6-3
J: TRBJ1-1
size: -
D: -
DNA: TGTGCCAGCAGTCCCAATACCCAACAGGGCGCAGAAGCTTTCTTT
CDR3: CASSPNTQQGAEAFF

V: TRBV5-6
J: TRBJ2-5
size: -
D: TRBD1
DNA: TGTGCCAGCGCACCAACGGGGACAGGGGGAGAGACCCAGTACTTC
CDR3: CASAPTGTGGETQYF

V: TRBV5-4
J: TRBJ1-2
size: -
D: -
DNA: TGTGCCAGCAGACTTGAACTATCCGCTAACTATGGCTACACCTTC
CDR3: CASRLELSANYGYTF

V: TRBV28
J: TRBJ2-7
size: -
D: -
DNA: TGTGCCAGCAGTTTAATCTCAGTTACCTACGAGCAGTACTTC
CDR3: CASSLISVTYEQYF

V: TRBV7-2
J: TRBJ1-5
size: -
D: -
DNA: TGTGCCAGCAGAAGTCAGGCCGATAGCAATCAGCCCCAGCATTTT
CDR3: CASRSQADSNQPQHF

V: TRBV12-3/TRBV12-4
J: TRBJ1-5
size: -
D: -
DNA: TGTGCCAGTAGCGGTAATAGCAATCAGCCCCAGCATTTT
CDR3: CASSGNSNQPQHF

V: TRBV28
J: TRBJ2-7
size: -
D: TRBD1
DNA: TGTGCCAGCAGGCCGATGTTGGGACAGGGGGCCTACGAGCAGTACTTC
CDR3: CASRPMLGQGAYEQYF

V: TRBV4-2
J: TRBJ2-1
size: -
D: TRBD2
DNA: TGTGCCAGCAGCCCCCTAGCGGAACGATACAATGAGCAGTTCTTC
CDR3: CASSPLAERYNEQFF

V: TRBV3-1/TRBV3-2
J: TRBJ2-7
size: -
D: -
DNA: TGTGCCAGCAGCCGACCACTACCTTTGGCTACCTACGAGCAGTACTTC
CDR3: CASSRPLPLATYEQYF

V: TRBV6-5
J: TRBJ2-2
size: -
D: -
DNA: TGTGCCAGCAGGGACACCCGGACGCGGACCGGGGAGCTGTTTTTT
CDR3: CASRDTRTRTGELFF

V: TRBV19
J: TRBJ2-5
size: -
D: -
DNA: TGTGCCAGTAGTCCCCACGGGACAAGAGAGACCCAGTACTTC
CDR3: CASSPHGTRETQYF

V: TRBV19
J: TRBJ2-7
size: -
D: -
DNA: TGTGCCAGTAGTCCCCGACACGGGGACGAGCAGTACTTC
CDR3: CASSPRHGDEQYF

V: TRBV11-2
J: TRBJ1-2
size: -
D: -
DNA: TGTGCCAGCAGCCCCCCAGGTGGGTCCTATGGCTACACCTTC
CDR3: CASSPPGGSYGYTF

V: TRBV19
J: TRBJ1-6
size: -
D: TRBD1
DNA: TGTGTCAGTAGTCCTGGGACAGGCGGTAATTCACCCCTCCACTTT
CDR3: CVSSPGTGGNSPLHF

V: TRBV15
J: TRBJ2-2
size: few
D: -
DNA: TGTGCCACCAGCAGAGATGGGGTTTTGGGCAGGGACACCGGGGAGCTGTTTTTT
CDR3: CATSRDGVLGRDTGELFF

V: TRBV7-7
J: TRBJ2-1
size: -
D: -
DNA: TGTGCCAGCAGCTTGAATCCGAGCTCCTACAATGAGCAGTTCTTC
CDR3: CASSLNPSSYNEQFF

V: TRBV5-1
J: TRBJ2-6
size: -
D: -
DNA: TGCGCCAGCACCCTTGCAGGGGCCTCTGGGGCCAACGTCCTGACTTTC
CDR3: CASTLAGASGANVLTF

V: TRBV11-2
J: TRBJ1-3
size: -
D: TRBD1
DNA: TGTGCCAGCAGCTTAGATTTGGGGACAGGGCCTGGAAACACCATATATTTT
CDR3: CASSLDLGTGPGNTIYF

V: TRBV3-1/TRBV3-2
J: TRBJ1-2
size: -
D: TRBD1
DNA: TGTGCCAGCAGCCAAGATTCACAGGGGCGTAACTATGGCTACACCTTC
CDR3: CASSQDSQGRNYGYTF